The T cell receptor beta chain described here comes from a study of CD8+ T cells in alopecia areata. Study details: The drug, tofacitinib, lasted 6 to 18 months, followed by 6 months off drug. Study-level findings and limits: Scalp lesions, especially in alopecia totalis/universalis, had higher clonality than normal scalp.

Alopecia areata patients had lesional scalp punch biopsies and peripheral blood taken from them. In the case of this clone: The antigen remains unidentified.

Investigators isolated RNA and reverse transcribed it into cDNA to act as the sequencing template. Sequencing was performed with immunoSEQ multiplex PCR; in TCRdb, only in-frame clones are kept and a portion is missing. The repertoire holds roughly 250,000 clones, around two thirds seen once, with approximately 1.2% in the top ten. The specimen comprised CD4+ T cells sorted from blood, sampled at week 0. The sequence was collected from a human donor with alopecia areata.

CDR3 protein: CATSRITDTQYF. The CDR3 DNA reads TGTGCCACGTCCCGAATCACAGATACGCAGTATTTT. The rearrangement joins TRBV7-2 to TRBJ2-3; D gene ambiguous. CDR3 length: 12 amino acids. The V end was cut by 10 bases, the J end by 2 bases, with 10 bases between. Germline V gives CDR1 SGHTA, CDR2 FQGNSA.